This is a list of T cell receptor beta chains from one sample in a study of T cell responses to AZD1222 COVID-19 vaccine. The assay was immunoSEQ multiplex PCR, and TCRdb's table has in-frame clones only and misses some. The table gives more than 110,000 clones; the top ten clones make up approximately 2% of it. Material for sequencing was peripheral blood. All receptors come from an adult in good health. Both conserved end residues are trimmed from each CDR3.

v_call cdr3_aa
TRBV7-8 ASSPRTLNTEAF
TRBV7-2 ASSLTLQGYEQY
TRBV29-1 SVGGGGQVIDGYT
TRBV6-5 ASTGSNQPQH
TRBV5-1 ASSLEGYGYT
TRBV9 ASTGWDYGYT
TRBV5-1 ASGIGGLDTQY
TRBV6-5 ASSYDGGPNYGYT
TRBV2 ASRGTGIEEKLF
TRBV4-1 ASSQYDRGLDGYT
TRBV5-1 ASSLYGTGFYEQY
TRBV6-5 ASGRDVGHT
TRBV6-5 ASSYQGNTEAF
TRBV7-8 ASSSDQGSGNTIY
TRBV6-1 ASSESGGAGGYT
TRBV7-3 ASRRTLDTEAF
TRBV5-6 ASSRIGLREKGYT
TRBV10-3 ATRGSQGTLNSPLH
TRBV4-2 ASSRDRGYEQF
TRBV11-2 ASSFLGGLSSYEQY
TRBV5-1 ASSLDHGNTEAF
TRBV2 ASSGLAGRKETQY